This is a list of T cell receptor beta chains from one sample in a study of blood T cell repertoires in COVID-19. Measured with immunoSEQ multiplex PCR; TCRdb has only the in-frame clones, and not every one. Of 250,000 to 300,000 clones in the sample, less than 90% are singletons; the top ten hold 4.2%. The sample was peripheral blood. These receptors were collected from a man aged 55 to 69 with acute or convalescent COVID-19. Both conserved end residues are part of each CDR3. D genes are given only for firm matches. Rows may omit the clone size; those that give it use once, few, many or a size class.

>15|TRBJ1-4|NA|NA|TRBV6-5
CASSSKTGGNEKLFF
TGTGCCAGCAGTAGCAAGACGGGGGGAAATGAAAAACTGTTTTTT
>16|TRBJ1-4|TRBD1|NA|TRBV2
CASRAGTGGIGEKLFF
TGTGCCAGCAGGGCCGGGACAGGGGGAATTGGTGAAAAACTGTTTTTT
>15|TRBJ2-7|NA|NA|TRBV7-2
CASSLQVSGLYEQYF
TGTGCCAGCAGCTTACAAGTTTCAGGTCTCTACGAGCAGTACTTC
>13|TRBJ2-7|NA|few|TRBV5-8
CASSLVAVDEQYF
TGTGCCAGCAGCCTGGTAGCGGTCGACGAGCAGTACTTC
>14|TRBJ1-1|TRBD1|NA|TRBV5-1
CASSHGQGSTEAFF
TGCGCCAGCAGCCACGGACAGGGGAGCACTGAAGCTTTCTTT
>12|TRBJ1-1|TRBD1|few|TRBV5-1
CASSVDREQAFF
TGCGCCAGCAGCGTGGACAGGGAACAAGCTTTCTTT
>18|TRBJ2-7|NA|NA|TRBV7-6
CASSREVQGVPPPYEQYF
TGTGCCAGCAGCAGAGAGGTACAGGGTGTTCCCCCCCCCTACGAGCAGTACTTC
>14|TRBJ2-7|TRBD1|NA|TRBV10-3
CAISEGGQTYEQYF
TGTGCCATCAGTGAGGGGGGACAGACCTACGAGCAGTACTTC
>13|TRBJ2-7|TRBD2|once|TRBV5-1
CASGLAGTNEQYF
TGCGCCAGCGGACTAGCGGGGACGAACGAGCAGTACTTC
>18|TRBJ1-2|TRBD1|once|TRBV10-3
CAISNLGGATLGRDGYTF
TGTGCCATCAGTAACCTAGGGGGCGCTACCCTAGGTCGGGATGGCTACACCTTC
>16|TRBJ2-5|NA|NA|TRBV3-1/TRBV3-2
CASSNRTRGAQETQYF
TGTGCCAGCAGTAACCGGACTAGGGGGGCCCAAGAGACCCAGTACTTC
>17|TRBJ2-1|TRBD2|NA|TRBV5-1
CASSLPGTSGKRDEQFF
TGCGCCAGCAGCTTACCGGGGACTAGCGGGAAACGGGATGAGCAGTTCTTC
>11|TRBJ2-1|NA|NA|TRBV6-6
CASSFGDEQFF
TGTGCCAGCAGTTTCGGGGATGAGCAGTTCTTC
>13|TRBJ2-1|TRBD2|NA|TRBV19
CASSRTRDNEQFF
TGTGCCAGTAGTAGGACTAGAGACAATGAGCAGTTCTTC
>14|TRBJ2-7|NA|NA|TRBV11-2
CASSFWGSGYEQYF
TGTGCCAGCAGCTTTTGGGGATCGGGGTACGAGCAGTACTTC
>15|TRBJ1-4|TRBD1|NA|TRBV7-3
CASSLLGQPNEKLFF
TGTGCCAGCAGCTTATTGGGACAGCCTAATGAAAAACTGTTTTTT
>13|TRBJ2-2|NA|NA|TRBV6-1
CASSEAVAGELFF
TGTGCCAGCAGTGAAGCGGTAGCCGGGGAGCTGTTTTTT
>18|TRBJ2-1|TRBD2|NA|TRBV6-2/TRBV6-3
CASSYSGGRSTLYNEQFF
TGTGCCAGCAGTTACTCGGGGGGGAGGTCAACCTTATACAATGAGCAGTTCTTC
>14|TRBJ2-5|TRBD1|NA|TRBV27
CASSPDRVRETQYF
TGTGCCAGCAGTCCGGACAGGGTTCGAGAGACCCAGTACTTC
>17|TRBJ2-7|NA|NA|TRBV19
CASSIGSLALGSYEQYF
TGTGCCAGTAGTATAGGGAGTCTAGCATTAGGGTCCTACGAGCAGTACTTC
>15|TRBJ1-1|NA|NA|TRBV5-1
CASSPRGSVNTEAFF
TGCGCCAGCAGCCCACGGGGGTCGGTGAACACTGAAGCTTTCTTT
>17|TRBJ2-5|TRBD2|NA|TRBV6-2/TRBV6-3
CASSYSRLAGGKETQYF
TGTGCCAGCAGTTACTCGAGACTAGCGGGAGGAAAAGAGACCCAGTACTTC
>15|TRBJ2-4|NA|NA|TRBV28
CASSSAGVAKNIQYF
TGTGCCAGCAGTTCGGCAGGGGTTGCCAAAAACATTCAGTACTTC
>14|TRBJ1-2|NA|NA|TRBV28
CASQVSAARYGYTF
TGTGCCAGCCAAGTGTCGGCAGCGAGATATGGCTACACCTTC
>17|TRBJ2-3|TRBD2|NA|TRBV7-3
CASSLTRIGRATDTQYF
TGTGCCAGCAGCTTAACCCGTATCGGGAGGGCGACAGATACGCAGTATTTT
>13|TRBJ2-3|NA|once|TRBV7-3
CASSLYRTDTQYF
TGTGCCAGCAGCCTTTACAGGACCGATACGCAGTATTTT
>15|TRBJ1-2|NA|NA|TRBV29-1
CSVEGQSRGAYGYTF
TGCAGCGTTGAAGGTCAAAGTAGGGGTGCCTATGGCTACACCTTC
>15|TRBJ2-3|TRBD2|NA|TRBV5-1
CASSYPLAGEDTQYF
TGCGCCAGCAGCTACCCACTAGCGGGGGAGGATACGCAGTATTTT
>14|TRBJ2-5|TRBD1|few|TRBV14
CASSQWTGEETQYF
TGTGCCAGCAGCCAGTGGACAGGAGAAGAGACCCAGTACTTC
>13|TRBJ2-5|NA|once|TRBV7-7
CASSLALQETQYF
TGTGCTAGCAGCTTAGCGTTACAAGAGACCCAGTACTTC
>16|TRBJ2-5|TRBD2|NA|TRBV7-2
CASSSTSGSRQETQYF
TGTGCCAGCAGCTCAACTAGCGGGAGTCGGCAAGAGACCCAGTACTTC
>20|TRBJ2-6|TRBD2|NA|TRBV19
CASSMYGPSGRAPGANVLTF
TGTGCCAGTAGTATGTACGGGCCTAGCGGGAGGGCCCCCGGGGCCAACGTCCTGACTTTC
>18|TRBJ2-3|TRBD1|NA|TRBV5-1
CASSKTGTGRTGTDTQYF
TGCGCCAGCAGCAAAACCGGGACAGGGCGGACCGGCACAGATACGCAGTATTTT
>15|TRBJ2-3|TRBD1|NA|TRBV6-4
CASSGQGQNTDTQYF
TGTGCCAGCAGTGGACAGGGCCAGAACACAGATACGCAGTATTTT
>17|TRBJ1-2|NA|NA|TRBV5-6
CASSLDVGRIGSYGYTF
TGTGCCAGCAGCTTGGATGTGGGGAGGATTGGAAGCTATGGCTACACCTTC
>14|TRBJ2-2|NA|NA|TRBV6-5
CASSYDRHTGELFF
TGTGCCAGCAGTTACGACAGACACACCGGGGAGCTGTTTTTT
>12|TRBJ1-1|NA|NA|TRBV5-6
CASSLATAEAFF
TGTGCCAGCAGCTTGGCCACGGCTGAAGCTTTCTTT
>12|TRBJ2-7|NA|NA|TRBV11-2
CASTLPHYEQYF
TGTGCCAGCACCTTACCCCACTACGAGCAGTACTTC
>15|TRBJ2-7|NA|few|TRBV6-5
CASRAGTFSSYEQYF
TGTGCCAGCAGGGCCGGGACATTTAGCTCCTACGAGCAGTACTTC
>14|TRBJ1-6|NA|NA|TRBV5-1
CATNSGDLNSPLHF
TGCGCCACAAATTCGGGGGATCTTAATTCACCCCTCCACTTT
>15|TRBJ2-7|TRBD1|NA|TRBV10-2
CAGRPGGPSGHEQYF
TGCGCCGGGCGGCCAGGGGGCCCTTCCGGGCACGAGCAGTACTTC
>16|TRBJ1-2|TRBD1|NA|TRBV5-6
CASSPLAGGAGSGYTF
TGTGCCAGCAGCCCGTTAGCAGGGGGCGCGGGAAGCGGCTACACCTTC